These T cell receptor beta chains were read from a single sample in a study of CD8+ T cells in alopecia areata. The table came from immunoSEQ multiplex PCR; TCRdb's copy has only in-frame clones and leaves some out. The data hold about 270,000 clones, with about 60% observed a single time. This specimen was CD4+ T cells sorted from blood, taken at roughly week 52, from a patient treated with tofacitinib. These receptors came from a human donor with alopecia areata. Each CDR3 is given without its conserved first and last residue. The D gene is left open where the match is weak.

.	TRBV25-1	ASSESDRSNEQF
.	TRBV15	ATSAGTEIYGYT
.	TRBV6-5	ASTKNNNSPLH
.	TRBV11-2	ASSSLAGRGELF
.	TRBV7-2	ASSLAQNSYEQY
TRBD2	TRBV27	ASSATRLAGGLPYNEQF
.	TRBV29-1	SVVNTFLYIEAEQF
.	TRBV5-6	ASRIQGGYGYT
.	TRBV25-1	ASSEFSRGYT
TRBD1	TRBV11-2	ASSSDRGDLF
.	TRBV30	AWSPGTPRGELF
TRBD2	TRBV10-3	AISDQAGGTDTQY
TRBD1	TRBV5-1	ASSSSRQGPDTQY
TRBD1	TRBV29-1	SVDRGRVYGYT
.	TRBV2	ASTRDGWETQY
.	TRBV6-5	ASGMNTEAF
TRBD1	TRBV7-9	ASSSGTGAYNEQF
TRBD2	TRBV6-5	ASSFTSGATDTQY
TRBD1	TRBV9	ASSVAGGWEQF
.	TRBV30	AWGPGPTETQY
TRBD2	TRBV5-6	ASSSPSGGYNEQF
TRBD1	TRBV30	AWSGLTGVANQPQH
.	TRBV5-6	ASRRVGIGYT
.	TRBV29-1	SVGSQVEAF
TRBD1	TRBV30	AWSVQGNQPQH
.	TRBV7-2	ASILSRPGELF
.	TRBV7-3	ASSLIGAVTSYNEQF
TRBD2	TRBV2	ASSEVLAGGNEQF
.	TRBV30	AWSVDGVEAF
TRBD1	TRBV5-1	ASSPGDRVSRGF
TRBD1	TRBV19	ASSVQTGATYEQY
.	TRBV7-9	ASRATGELF
TRBD1	TRBV14	ASSRGTGSYNEQF
TRBD2	TRBV6-5	ASSYEAGVADTQY
.	TRBV29-1	SVEMDTQY
.	TRBV5-6	ASSLSGGSNSPLH
.	TRBV29-1	SVEPGPQNTEAF
TRBD2	TRBV29-1	SVARGKQF
TRBD1	TRBV6-5	ASSVLGQKETQY
.	TRBV7-9	ASSLASNTGELF